Below, 18 T cell receptor beta chains from the same sample are listed, as sequenced in a study of control samples from healthy donors and cancer patients. Assay: immunoSEQ multiplex PCR; the TCRdb copy retains only in-frame clones and omits some. The repertoire includes some 64,000 clones, less than 95% of them detected once, and roughly 1.2% sits in the top ten. Sequencing input: PBMCs. These receptors came from a woman between 45 and 65 years old with colorectal cancer.

In this sample, this clone turned up once. J is TRBJ1-2 and V is TRBV5-1, with 7 bases lining up with TRBD1. V shed 1 base, J shed 8 bases, and the junction held 17 bases outside the gene matches. CDR1 and CDR2 from the germline V gene are SGHRS and YFSETQ. This CDR3 region has 17 residues. CDR3 DNA sequence: TGCGCCAGCAGCTTGACGATATACAATGACAGGGTATACGGCTACACCTTC. Its protein is CASSLTIYNDRVYGYTF.

The chain has TRBV11-3 and TRBJ2-2; unclear D gene. Trimming pared 5 bases from V and 7 bases from J, leaving 8 bases between. This CDR3 is built from 12 residues. Germline lookup yields CDR1 SGHNT and CDR2 YENEEA. Here the CDR3 reads CASSPRVGELFF. CDR3 in DNA: TGTGCCAGCAGCCCCCGTGTCGGGGAGCTGTTTTTT.

V and J are TRBV5-6 and TRBJ2-7, with 9 bases lining up with TRBD1. V lost 4 bases and J lost 4; bases outside the gene matches: 9. The germline V gene has CDR1 SGHDT and CDR2 YYEEEE. The CDR3 covers 15 residues. In DNA form, the CDR3 reads TGTGCCAGCAGCCTGGGTCCCGGGACAGGGTACGAGCAGTACTTC. Translated: CASSLGPGTGYEQYF.

The sample holds a few counts of this clone. The chain links TRBV7-8 to TRBJ1-5; maybe TRBD1 (5 bases). Trimming removed 3 bases at V and 10 bases at J, with 19 bases between. Germline CDR1 SGHVS, CDR2 FQNEAQ. The CDR3 is made up of 15 amino acids. The CDR3 is CASSFGADHRQPQHF. CDR3 sequence (DNA): TGTGCCAGCAGCTTTGGGGCAGACCACCGTCAACCCCAGCATTTT.

The genes are TRBV18 and TRBJ2-5, with TRBD2 matching over 10 bases. V trimming: 3 bases; J trimming: 1 base; junction bases outside the gene matches: 5. The CDR3 totals 16 residues. The germline gives CDR1 KGHSH, CDR2 LQKENI. CDR3 sequence: CASSPSLAGAQETQYF. In DNA, the CDR3 is TGTGCCAGCTCACCGTCCCTAGCGGGGGCCCAAGAGACCCAGTACTTC.

In DNA form, the CDR3 reads TGTGCCAGCAGCTCGACCTTAGCCTACGAGCAGTTCTTC. This codes for CASSSTLAYEQFF. V gene TRBV5-4 combines with J gene TRBJ2-1, with unresolved D. Germline values: CDR1 SGHNT, CDR2 YYREEE (reference sequence). The CDR3 has 13 residues. Trimming pared 3 bases from V and 10 bases from J, leaving 14 bases between.

Remarks on this clone: Mismatch with germline at one junction end may stem from a read error. The chain links TRBV2 to TRBJ1-2, with a possible D match to TRBD1 (6 bases). The CDR3 is made up of 14 amino acids. In germline, CDR1 is SNHLY, CDR2 FYNNEI. CDR3 loop: CASREAGQGNGYTF. The CDR3, as DNA: TGTGCCAGCAGGGAAGCGGGCCAGGGGAATGGCTACACCTTC.

CDR3 bases: TGTGCCAGCAGCTCAATTACCGGGACAGCGCATGAAAAACTGTTTTTT. It specifies CASSSITGTAHEKLFF. This chain joins TRBV11-2 and TRBJ1-4; 7 bases map to TRBD1. Germline V lookup: CDR1 SGHAT, CDR2 FQNNGV. The ends lost 4 bases at V and 6 bases at J; junction bases unmatched: 11. CDR3 length: 16 residues. The whole variable domain, filled in from reference TRBV11-2 and TRBJ1-4, reads EAGVAQSPRYKIIEKRQSVAFWCNPISGHATLYWYQQILGQGPKLLIQFQNNGVVDDSQLPKDRFSAERLKGVDSTLKIQPAKLEDSAVYLCASSSITGTAHEKLFFGSGTQLSVL.

This clone was counted a single time. This chain joins TRBV29-1 and TRBJ2-7; no definite D call. This CDR3 region has 14 residues. V shed 3 bases and J shed 8 bases, with 20 bases lying between them. Germline V gives CDR1 SQVTM, CDR2 ANQGSEA. The CDR3 DNA follows: TGCAGCGTTGACCCTTCCGGGTCCGCCGCTAAGCAGTACTTC. Protein sequence: CSVDPSGSAAKQYF.

This clone was seen more than once but under ten times. This chain joins TRBV4-2 and TRBJ2-5, with D unclear. Trimming shortened V by 1 base and J by 5 bases, and 11 bases separated the two germline ends. The CDR3 length is 14 residues. In germline, CDR1 is LGHNA, CDR2 YNFKEQ. The CDR3 here is CASSQGDAGETQYF. The DNA of the CDR3 is TGTGCCAGCAGCCAAGGCGACGCTGGGGAGACCCAGTACTTC.

V is TRBV5-1 and J is TRBJ1-2; TRBD1 agrees at 7 bases. The CDR3 has 17 residues. Germline V lookup: CDR1 SGHRS, CDR2 YFSETQ. Trimming removed 4 bases from V and 2 bases from J; junction bases left unmatched: 14. Here the CDR3 DNA reads TGCGCCAGCAGCCCGCGTTGGGGGGGACAGCGAAACTATGGCTACACCTTC. This sequence encodes CASSPRWGGQRNYGYTF.

The rearrangement joins TRBV5-1 to TRBJ1-5; unclear D gene. V was clipped by 0 bases and J by 5 bases, with 9 bases between them. Germline V gene sequence: CDR1 SGHRS, CDR2 YFSETQ. The length of the CDR3 is 14 residues. The DNA of the CDR3 is TGCGCCAGCAGCTTGGACGGCAGATATCAGCCCCAGCATTTT. Its protein product is CASSLDGRYQPQHF.

V and J are TRBV10-3 and TRBJ2-7; 8 bases match TRBD2. Looked up from germline, CDR1 is ENHRY and CDR2 is SYGVKD. Trimming removed 6 bases from V and 7 bases from J; junction bases left unmatched: 11. The length of the CDR3 is 14 residues. As DNA, the CDR3 is TGTGCCATCAGCGGAACTAGCGGACCATGGGAGCAGTACTTC. Its protein product is CAISGTSGPWEQYF.

This clone showed up just a few times. The chain has TRBV2 and TRBJ2-5, with D perhaps assigned TRBD1 or TRBD2 (5 bases each). CDR3 length: 14 residues. V lost 2 bases and J 2 bases, leaving 9 bases between the germline ends. CDR1 and CDR2 from the germline V gene are SNHLY and FYNNEI. CDR3 sequence (DNA): TGTGCCAGCAGTGAATTTTGGGGGCAAGAGACCCAGTACTTC. Its translation: CASSEFWGQETQYF.

The V gene is TRBV30, the J gene TRBJ1-3, with 7 bases fitting TRBD1. V lost 3 bases and J lost 0; bases outside the gene matches: 5. Per the germline V gene, CDR1 is GTSNPN and CDR2 is SVGIG (reference sequence). CDR3 length equals 15 residues. The CDR3 sequence is CAWRDRESSGNTIYF. CDR3 nucleotides: TGTGCCTGGAGAGACAGGGAATCCTCTGGAAACACCATATATTTT. The full variable domain, completed using reference TRBV30 and TRBJ1-3, is SQTIHQWPATLVQPVGSPLSLECTVEGTSNPNLYWYRQAAGRGLQLLFYSVGIGQISSEVPQNLSASRPQDRQFILSSKKLLLSDSGFYLCAWRDRESSGNTIYFGEGSWLTVV.

V gene TRBV29-1 combines with J gene TRBJ1-2; 10 bases match TRBD1. CDR1 and CDR2 from the germline V gene are SQVTM and ANQGSEA. This CDR3 has 14 amino acids. With V trimmed by 5 bases and J by 4 bases, 7 bases remained unmatched. The CDR3 here is CSVPGTGVPYGYTF. DNA for the CDR3: TGCAGCGTTCCCGGGACAGGGGTACCCTATGGCTACACCTTC.

The rearrangement uses TRBV6-1 and TRBJ1-6; D is unresolved. The CDR3 loop spans 16 amino acids. Germline CDR1 MNHNS, CDR2 SASEGT. With 4 bases removed from V and 8 bases from J, the gap between germline ends came to 18 bases. CDR3 residues: CASSAKILARDSPLHF. CDR3 nucleotide sequence: TGTGCCAGCAGTGCAAAGATCCTAGCACGGGATTCACCCCTCCACTTT.

The rearrangement links TRBV19 to TRBJ2-1; 11 nucleotides agree with TRBD1. V was pared by 4 bases and J by 6 bases, with 11 bases of the junction left unmatched. The V gene's germline CDR1 is LNHDA and CDR2 SQIVND (reference sequence). CDR3 length equals 17 residues. The CDR3 sequence: CASSRSRAGTGGNEQFF. Here the CDR3 DNA reads TGTGCCAGTAGTAGGAGTAGGGCCGGGACAGGGGGCAATGAGCAGTTCTTC.